This T cell receptor beta chain came from a study of graft-versus-host responses after intestinal transplantation. Turning to the study itself: As for transplant type, recipients had multivisceral, liver-intestinal, or isolated intestinal grafts. Regarding the study as a whole: Present in recipient marrow, GvH clones included some that appeared first in ileum or blood. When patients had graft-donor T cell macrochimerism, their allografts held high graft-versus-host to host-versus-graft clonal ratios.

Germline CDR1 is GTSNPN and CDR2 is SVGIG (reference sequence). V gave up 0 bases and J gave up 3 bases, with 20 bases separating them. The CDR3 runs 17 residues. The repertoire was sequenced with immunoSEQ multiplex PCR; TCRdb's copy has only in-frame clones and lacks some. The sample includes about 100,000 clones, less than 90% of them seen just once. Details on this clone: Its target is not known.

Material: unstimulated CD4+ T cells sorted from spleen or lymph node cells, obtained before transplant. V is TRBV30 and J is TRBJ1-1; D might be TRBD1 (5 bases). The clonotype originates from a human donor who was the organ donor for an intestinal transplant. The CDR3 DNA is TGTGCCTGGAGTGTAGGAAGCCGGGGCCGAAGGGACACTGAAGCTTTCTTT. This codes for CAWSVGSRGRRDTEAFF.